This entry lists 18 T cell receptor beta chains sequenced from one sample in a study of OX40 agonist ivuxolimab in advanced cancers. Sequencing was performed with immunoSEQ multiplex PCR; in TCRdb, only in-frame clones are kept and a portion is missing. The data show some 67,000 clones, roughly 88% seen once. Source: CD4+ or CD8+ T cells sorted from blood, taken in a trial of the OX40 agonist ivuxolimab. Receptors originate from an adult with an advanced solid tumor such as melanoma, head and neck, liver or kidney cancer.

The chain employs TRBV10-2 and TRBJ2-5; D uncertain. Germline CDR1 reads WSHSY; CDR2 reads SAAADI. CDR3 length: 15 residues. The V gene lost 0 bases and the J gene lost 5 bases, with 13 bases spanning the gap. The CDR3 region has the DNA TGCGCCAGCAGTGAGTCGGTTGGGCCGGGCGAGACCCAGTACTTC. Its protein product is CASSESVGPGETQYF.

The V and J genes are TRBV6-5 and TRBJ1-2; tentative D call: TRBD1 (6 bases). The CDR3 consists of 15 residues. V was pared by 7 bases and J by 1 base, with 16 bases between. Germline V gene sequence: CDR1 MNHEY, CDR2 SVGAGI. CDR3 in amino acids: CASTQGGGVNYGYTF. CDR3 coding DNA: TGTGCCAGCACACAAGGGGGGGGCGTTAACTATGGCTACACCTTC.

V is TRBV30 and J is TRBJ1-4; D ambiguous. Germline loops: CDR1 GTSNPN, CDR2 SVGIG (reference sequence). V was shortened by 3 bases and J by 1 base, with 9 bases between the two germline ends. The CDR3 sequence is 14 residues long. The CDR3 sequence: CAWSREITNEKLFF. The CDR3 region has the DNA TGTGCCTGGAGCCGGGAGATAACTAATGAAAAACTGTTTTTT. Drawing the rest from reference TRBV30 and TRBJ1-4, the complete variable domain is SQTIHQWPATLVQPVGSPLSLECTVEGTSNPNLYWYRQAAGRGLQLLFYSVGIGQISSEVPQNLSASRPQDRQFILSSKKLLLSDSGFYLCAWSREITNEKLFFGSGTQLSVL.

The rearrangement uses TRBV5-1 and TRBJ2-5; 7 nucleotides align to TRBD2. Germline V gene lookup returns CDR1 SGHRS and CDR2 YFSETQ. V was pared by 0 bases and J by 5 bases, with 4 bases of the junction left unmatched. There are 14 residues in the CDR3. CDR3 coding DNA: TGCGCCAGCAGCTTGGAGCGGGGTGGGGAGACCCAGTACTTC. Its translation: CASSLERGGETQYF.

This chain connects TRBV6-5 to TRBJ2-1; D tentatively fits TRBD1 or TRBD2 (5 bases each). The CDR3 consists of 15 residues. Trimming stripped 0 bases from V and 7 bases from J, with 13 bases between. Germline CDR1 and CDR2: MNHEY and SVGAGI. CDR3 coding DNA: TGTGCCAGCAGTTACTCGGGGGTAGCTGAGAATGAGCAGTTCTTC. Translation: CASSYSGVAENEQFF.

The genes are TRBV6-5 and TRBJ2-1; unclear D gene. CDR3 size: 14 residues. Trimming took 7 bases from V and 0 from J, leaving 10 bases between them. CDR1 and CDR2 from the germline V gene are MNHEY and SVGAGI. CDR3 DNA sequence: TGTGCCAGCACGATAGACACCTCCTACAATGAGCAGTTCTTC. It translates to CASTIDTSYNEQFF.

A single count supports this clone. This chain connects TRBV6-1 to TRBJ2-2; TRBD1 matches 8 bases. The CDR3 runs 15 residues. Germline CDR1 is MNHNS and CDR2 is SASEGT. The V and J ends lost 4 bases and 4 bases, in that order; junction bases with no gene match: 5. Here the CDR3 reads CASSAGGWVTGELFF. For the CDR3, the DNA is TGTGCCAGCAGTGCAGGGGGCTGGGTCACCGGGGAGCTGTTTTTT.

The chain is built from TRBV7-2 and TRBJ2-1; no clear D. This CDR3 is 14 amino acids long. V lost 3 bases, J lost 3 bases, and 9 bases lay in between. The germline gives CDR1 SGHTA, CDR2 FQGNSA. The CDR3 region is CASSLVDGYNEQFF. In DNA, the CDR3 is TGTGCCAGCAGCTTGGTAGACGGCTACAATGAGCAGTTCTTC.

This clone turned up a few times. The chain employs TRBV7-9 and TRBJ1-3; D is undetermined. Germline V gene sequence: CDR1 SEHNR, CDR2 FQNEAQ (reference sequence). The V end was cut by 5 bases, the J end by 4 bases, with 15 bases between. The CDR3 runs to 15 residues. In DNA form, the CDR3 reads TGTGCCAGCAGCCCACCAGGCTTTGCGGGAAACACCATATATTTT. This gives the protein CASSPPGFAGNTIYF.

The chain links TRBV5-1 to TRBJ2-7; 7 positions agree with TRBD1. CDR3 length equals 14 residues. Germline CDR1 and CDR2: SGHRS and YFSETQ. V shed 6 bases and J 2 bases; nucleotides not matched to a gene: 8. For the CDR3, the DNA is TGCGCCAGCACCCCGGGACAGACTACCTACGAGCAGTACTTC. This translates into CASTPGQTTYEQYF. Complete variable domain (other parts from reference TRBV5-1 and TRBJ2-7): KAGVTQTPRYLIKTRGQQVTLSCSPISGHRSVSWYQQTPGQGLQFLFEYFSETQRNKGNFPGRFSGRQFSNSRSEMNVSTLELGDSALYLCASTPGQTTYEQYFGPGTRLTVT.

The V and J genes are TRBV2 and TRBJ2-7, with D perhaps matching TRBD1 (6 bases). Deletions cut 6 bases from V and 5 bases from J, with 14 bases between. CDR3 size: 13 residues. Germline assignment: CDR1 SNHLY and CDR2 FYNNEI. This CDR3 is CASRKRQADEQYF. CDR3 DNA sequence: TGTGCCAGCAGAAAGAGACAGGCTGACGAGCAGTACTTC.

The rearrangement uses TRBV6-1 and TRBJ1-3, with a weak D call TRBD1 (5 bases). Looked up from germline, CDR1 is MNHNS and CDR2 is SASEGT. V gave up 6 bases and J gave up 0 bases, with 9 bases separating them. The CDR3 covers 14 residues. This CDR3 reads CASRYRPSGNTIYF. DNA of the CDR3: TGTGCCAGCAGGTACAGGCCCTCTGGAAACACCATATATTTT.

This chain connects TRBV5-4 to TRBJ2-7, with a possible D match to TRBD2 (6 bases). V lost 4 bases, J lost 5 bases, and 16 bases lay in between. Germline CDR1 is SGHNT and CDR2 is YYREEE (reference sequence). The CDR3 covers 14 residues. CDR3 nucleotides: TGTGCCAGCAGCAGCCGGGACGGGGGTAACGAGCAGTACTTC. Translating gives CASSSRDGGNEQYF.

The chain uses TRBV7-2 and TRBJ2-1; 7 nucleotides line up with TRBD2. Germline V gene lookup returns CDR1 SGHTA and CDR2 FQGNSA. The CDR3 totals 16 residues. V lost 6 bases to trimming and J lost 3 bases; unmatched junction nucleotides: 11. CDR3 DNA sequence: TGTGCCAGCAGTTCAGTAGCGGGTACTTACTACAATGAGCAGTTCTTC. Residues: CASSSVAGTYYNEQFF. Combining the CDR3 with reference TRBV7-2 and TRBJ2-1 gives the whole variable domain GAGVSQSPSNKVTEKGKDVELRCDPISGHTALYWYRQSLGQGLEFLIYFQGNSAPDKSGLPSDRFSAERTGGSVSTLTIQRTQQEDSAVYLCASSSVAGTYYNEQFFGPGTRLTVL.

The genes are TRBV28 and TRBJ1-2; the D gene is possibly TRBD1 (6 bases). The CDR3 covers 16 residues. Deletions cut 6 bases from V and 0 bases from J, with 17 bases between. Per germline, CDR1 MDHEN and CDR2 SYDVKM. CDR3 protein: CASRTSGANSNYGYTF. The CDR3 nucleotides are TGTGCCAGCAGGACTTCGGGGGCCAATTCTAACTATGGCTACACCTTC.

The rearrangement uses TRBV28 and TRBJ2-7; 9 nucleotides match TRBD1. CDR3 length: 14 amino acids. The germline CDR1 and CDR2 sequences are MDHEN and SYDVKM. J gave up 2 bases and V 6 bases, and 5 bases lay outside the gene matches. CDR3 amino acids: CASRQGDRAYEQYF. DNA for the CDR3: TGTGCCAGCAGACAGGGGGACAGGGCCTACGAGCAGTACTTC.

This clone was counted only a few times. J is TRBJ2-7 and V is TRBV4-1, with 7 nucleotides matching TRBD2. With V trimmed by 3 bases and J by 5 bases, 10 bases remained unmatched. Germline V gives CDR1 MGHRA, CDR2 YSYEKL. The CDR3 totals 15 residues. CDR3 sequence (DNA): TGCGCCAGCAGCCAGCCCTACGGGGGGTTCGACGAGCAGTACTTC. Protein: CASSQPYGGFDEQYF.

The CDR3 sequence is CASSRGGVYGYTF. DNA for the CDR3: TGTGCCAGCAGTCGAGGGGGCGTCTATGGCTACACCTTC. The chain employs TRBV6-5 and TRBJ1-2, with 7 bases that match TRBD1. V dropped 5 bases and J dropped 4; count of bases not matched to a gene: 4. CDR1 and CDR2 from the germline V gene are MNHEY and SVGAGI. There are 13 residues in the CDR3.